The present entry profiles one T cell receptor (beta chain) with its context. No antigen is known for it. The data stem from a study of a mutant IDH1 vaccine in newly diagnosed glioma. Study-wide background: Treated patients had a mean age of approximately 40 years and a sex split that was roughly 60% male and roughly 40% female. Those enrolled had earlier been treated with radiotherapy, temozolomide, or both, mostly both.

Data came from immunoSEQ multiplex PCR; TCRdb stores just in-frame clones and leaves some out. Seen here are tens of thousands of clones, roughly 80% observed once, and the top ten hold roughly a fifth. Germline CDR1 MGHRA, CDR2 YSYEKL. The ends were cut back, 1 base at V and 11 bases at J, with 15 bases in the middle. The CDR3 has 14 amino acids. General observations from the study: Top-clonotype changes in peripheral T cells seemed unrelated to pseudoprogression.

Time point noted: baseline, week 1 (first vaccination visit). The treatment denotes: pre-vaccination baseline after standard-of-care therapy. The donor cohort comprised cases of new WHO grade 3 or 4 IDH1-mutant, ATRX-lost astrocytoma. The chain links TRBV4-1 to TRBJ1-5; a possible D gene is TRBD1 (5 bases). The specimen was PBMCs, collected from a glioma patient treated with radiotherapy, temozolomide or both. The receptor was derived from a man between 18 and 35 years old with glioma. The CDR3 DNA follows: TGCGCCAGCAGCCAAGTTACGGGACCGCAAACCCAGCATTTT. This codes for CASSQVTGPQTQHF.